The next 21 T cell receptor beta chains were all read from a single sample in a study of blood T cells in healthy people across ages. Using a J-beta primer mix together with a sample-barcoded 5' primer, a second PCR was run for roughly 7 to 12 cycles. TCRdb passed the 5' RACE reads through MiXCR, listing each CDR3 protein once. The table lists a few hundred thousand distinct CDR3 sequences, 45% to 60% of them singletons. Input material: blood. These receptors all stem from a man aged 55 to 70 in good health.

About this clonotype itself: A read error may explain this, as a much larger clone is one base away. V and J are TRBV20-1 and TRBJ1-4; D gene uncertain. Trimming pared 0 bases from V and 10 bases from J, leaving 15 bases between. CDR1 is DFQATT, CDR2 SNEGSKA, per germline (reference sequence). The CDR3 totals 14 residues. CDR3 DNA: TGCAGTGCTAGAGAAACCGGGAAGAGTGGAAAACTGTTTTTT. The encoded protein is CSARETGKSGKLFF.

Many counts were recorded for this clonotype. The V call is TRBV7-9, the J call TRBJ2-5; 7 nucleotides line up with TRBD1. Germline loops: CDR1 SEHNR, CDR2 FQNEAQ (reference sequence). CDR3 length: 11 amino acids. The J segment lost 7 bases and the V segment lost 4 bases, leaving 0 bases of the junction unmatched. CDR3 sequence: CASSYRGTQYF. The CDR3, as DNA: TGTGCCAGCAGCTACAGGGGGACCCAGTACTTC. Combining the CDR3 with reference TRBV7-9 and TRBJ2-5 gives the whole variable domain DTGVSQNPRHKITKRGQNVTFRCDPISEHNRLYWYRQTLGQGPEFLTYFQNEAQLEKSRLLSDRFSAERPKGSFSTLEIQRTEQGDSAMYLCASSYRGTQYFGPGTRLLVL.

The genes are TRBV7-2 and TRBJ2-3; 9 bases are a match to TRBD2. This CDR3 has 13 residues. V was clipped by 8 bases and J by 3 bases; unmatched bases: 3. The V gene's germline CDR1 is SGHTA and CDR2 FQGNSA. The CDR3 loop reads CASAGGTTDTQYF. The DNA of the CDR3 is TGTGCCAGCGCGGGGGGGACTACAGATACGCAGTATTTT. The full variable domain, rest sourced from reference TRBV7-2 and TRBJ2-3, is GAGVSQSPSNKVTEKGKDVELRCDPISGHTALYWYRQSLGQGLEFLIYFQGNSAPDKSGLPSDRFSAERTGGSVSTLTIQRTQQEDSAVYLCASAGGTTDTQYFGPGTRLTVL.

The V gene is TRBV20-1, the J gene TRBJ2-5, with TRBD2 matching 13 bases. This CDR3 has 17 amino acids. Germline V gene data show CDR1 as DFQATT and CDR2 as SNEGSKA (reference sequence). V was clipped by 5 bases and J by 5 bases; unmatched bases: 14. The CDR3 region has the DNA TGCAGTGCTCCGACTAGCGGGGGGCTCCTGCCCCAGGAGACCCAGTACTTC. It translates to CSAPTSGGLLPQETQYF.

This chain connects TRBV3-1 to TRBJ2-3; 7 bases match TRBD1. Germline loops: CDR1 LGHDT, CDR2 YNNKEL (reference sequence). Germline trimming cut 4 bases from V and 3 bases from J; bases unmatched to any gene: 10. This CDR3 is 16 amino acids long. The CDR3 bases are TGTGCCAGCAGCCCCAACATCAGGGGGTGGACAGATACGCAGTATTTT. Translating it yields CASSPNIRGWTDTQYF.

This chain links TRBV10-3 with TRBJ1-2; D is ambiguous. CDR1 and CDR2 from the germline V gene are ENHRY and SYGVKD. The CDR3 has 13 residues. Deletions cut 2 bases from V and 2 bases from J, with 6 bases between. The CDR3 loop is CAISEVNNYGYTF. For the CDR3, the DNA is TGTGCCATCAGTGAGGTCAACAACTATGGCTACACCTTC.

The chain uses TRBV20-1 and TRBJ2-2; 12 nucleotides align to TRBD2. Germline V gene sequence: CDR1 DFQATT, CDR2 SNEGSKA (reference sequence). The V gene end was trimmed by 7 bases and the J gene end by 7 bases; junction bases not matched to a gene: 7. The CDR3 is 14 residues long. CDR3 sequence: CSVSTLAGGGELFF. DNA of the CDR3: TGCAGTGTTAGTACACTAGCGGGAGGCGGGGAGCTGTTTTTT.

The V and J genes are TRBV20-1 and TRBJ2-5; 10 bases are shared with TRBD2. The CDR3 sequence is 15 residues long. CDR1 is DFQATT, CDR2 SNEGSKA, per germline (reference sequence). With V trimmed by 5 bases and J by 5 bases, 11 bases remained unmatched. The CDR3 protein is CSAPRGGTSAETQYF. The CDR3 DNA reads TGCAGTGCTCCCCGGGGGGGGACTAGCGCTGAGACCCAGTACTTC.

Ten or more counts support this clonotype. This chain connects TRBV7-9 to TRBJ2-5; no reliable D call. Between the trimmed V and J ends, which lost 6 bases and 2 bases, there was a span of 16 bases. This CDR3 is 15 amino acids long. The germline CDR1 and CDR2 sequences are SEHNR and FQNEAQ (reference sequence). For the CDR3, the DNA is TGTGCCAGCAGACCCGGATCCGCTTATCAAGAGACCCAGTACTTC. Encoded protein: CASRPGSAYQETQYF. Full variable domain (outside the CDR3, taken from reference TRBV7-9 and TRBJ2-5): DTGVSQNPRHKITKRGQNVTFRCDPISEHNRLYWYRQTLGQGPEFLTYFQNEAQLEKSRLLSDRFSAERPKGSFSTLEIQRTEQGDSAMYLCASRPGSAYQETQYFGPGTRLLVL.

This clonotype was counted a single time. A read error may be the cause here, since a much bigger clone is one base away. Here the CDR3 reads CASGHRGTGSSYNEQYF. The CDR3 DNA sequence: TGTGCCAGCGGCCACAGGGGGACAGGTTCTTCCTACAATGAGCAGTACTTC. This rearrangement joins TRBV11-1 to TRBJ2-1; 8 bases align to TRBD1. The last part of the DNA fits TRBJ2-7 better; the J call may be wrong. The V gene's germline CDR1 is SGHAT and CDR2 FQDESV (reference sequence). The CDR3 has 17 amino acids.

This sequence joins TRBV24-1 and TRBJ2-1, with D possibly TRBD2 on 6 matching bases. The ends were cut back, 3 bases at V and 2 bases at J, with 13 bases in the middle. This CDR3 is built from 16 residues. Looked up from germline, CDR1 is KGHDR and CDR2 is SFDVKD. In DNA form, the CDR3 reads TGTGCCACCAGTGATCCGAGGGGAGGCACCTACAATGAGCAGTTCTTC. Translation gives CATSDPRGGTYNEQFF.

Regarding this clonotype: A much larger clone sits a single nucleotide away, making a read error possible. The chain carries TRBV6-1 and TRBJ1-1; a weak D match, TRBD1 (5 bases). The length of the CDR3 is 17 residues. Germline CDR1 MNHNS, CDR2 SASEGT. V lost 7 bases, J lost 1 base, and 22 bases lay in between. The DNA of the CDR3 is TGTGCCAGCAAACCAGGGTCTGCGACTGGGCGGAACACTGAAGCTTTCTTT. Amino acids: CASKPGSATGRNTEAFF.

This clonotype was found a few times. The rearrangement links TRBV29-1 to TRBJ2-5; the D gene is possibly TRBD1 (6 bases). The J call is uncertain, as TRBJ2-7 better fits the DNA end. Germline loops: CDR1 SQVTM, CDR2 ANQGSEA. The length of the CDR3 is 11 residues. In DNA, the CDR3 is TGCAGCGTACAGGGTTCCCACGAGCAGTACTTC. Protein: CSVQGSHEQYF.

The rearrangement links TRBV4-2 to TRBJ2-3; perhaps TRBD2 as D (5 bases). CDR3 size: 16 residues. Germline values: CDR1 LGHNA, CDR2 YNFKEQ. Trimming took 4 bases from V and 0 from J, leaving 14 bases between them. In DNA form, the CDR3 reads TGTGCCAGCAGCCTTCACGGAACGGGAAGCACAGATACGCAGTATTTT. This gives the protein CASSLHGTGSTDTQYF.

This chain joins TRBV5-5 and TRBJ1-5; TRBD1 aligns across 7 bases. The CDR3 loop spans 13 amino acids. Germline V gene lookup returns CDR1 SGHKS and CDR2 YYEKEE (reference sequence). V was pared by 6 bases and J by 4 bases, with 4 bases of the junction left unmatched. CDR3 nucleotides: TGTGCCAGCACCACAGGGGTAAATCAGCCCCAGCATTTT. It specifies CASTTGVNQPQHF.

The CDR3 reads CASRPRGQGLSSYEQYF. The CDR3 nucleotides read TGTGCCAGCAGGCCCCGGGGACAGGGACTGAGCTCCTACGAGCAGTACTTC. The chain links TRBV6-1 to TRBJ2-7; 9 bases are a match to TRBD1. J gave up 0 bases and V 6 bases, and 12 bases lay outside the gene matches. Germline values: CDR1 MNHNS, CDR2 SASEGT. The length of the CDR3 is 17 residues.

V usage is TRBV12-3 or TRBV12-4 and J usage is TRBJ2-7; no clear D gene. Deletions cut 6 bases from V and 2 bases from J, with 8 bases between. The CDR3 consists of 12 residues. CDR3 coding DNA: TGTGCCAGCAGCTCCCACCCCTACGAGCAGTACTTC. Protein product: CASSSHPYEQYF.

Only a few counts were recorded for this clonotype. CDR3 sequence: CASSPSGGRYEQYF. The CDR3 DNA sequence: TGTGCCAGCAGCCCGAGCGGGGGCCGGTACGAGCAGTACTTC. The chain carries TRBV6-2 or TRBV6-3 and TRBJ2-7; the match to TRBD2 covers 8 bases. Germline values: CDR1 MNHEY, CDR2 SVGEGT. V was pared by 6 bases and J by 4 bases, with 8 bases of the junction left unmatched. The CDR3 loop spans 14 amino acids.

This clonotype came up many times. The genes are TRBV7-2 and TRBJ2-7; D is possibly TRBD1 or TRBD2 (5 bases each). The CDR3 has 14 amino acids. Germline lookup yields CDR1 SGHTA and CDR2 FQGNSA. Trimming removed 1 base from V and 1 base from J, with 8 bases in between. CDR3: CASSLGGISYEQYF. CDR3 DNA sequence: TGTGCCAGCAGCTTAGGGGGGATTTCCTACGAGCAGTACTTC.

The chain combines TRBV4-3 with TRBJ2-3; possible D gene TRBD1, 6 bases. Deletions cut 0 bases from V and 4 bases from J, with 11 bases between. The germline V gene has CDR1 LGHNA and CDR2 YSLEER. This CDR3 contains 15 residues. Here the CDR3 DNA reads TGCGCCAGCAGCCAAGACTACAGGGCGGCAGATACGCAGTATTTT. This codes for CASSQDYRAADTQYF.

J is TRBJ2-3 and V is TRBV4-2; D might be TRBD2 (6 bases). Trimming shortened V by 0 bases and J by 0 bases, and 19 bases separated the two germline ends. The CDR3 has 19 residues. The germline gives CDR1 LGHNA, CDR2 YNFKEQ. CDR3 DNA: TGTGCCAGCAGCCAAGATCGGAGGTTAGCGGAAGCTAGCACAGATACGCAGTATTTT. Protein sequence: CASSQDRRLAEASTDTQYF.